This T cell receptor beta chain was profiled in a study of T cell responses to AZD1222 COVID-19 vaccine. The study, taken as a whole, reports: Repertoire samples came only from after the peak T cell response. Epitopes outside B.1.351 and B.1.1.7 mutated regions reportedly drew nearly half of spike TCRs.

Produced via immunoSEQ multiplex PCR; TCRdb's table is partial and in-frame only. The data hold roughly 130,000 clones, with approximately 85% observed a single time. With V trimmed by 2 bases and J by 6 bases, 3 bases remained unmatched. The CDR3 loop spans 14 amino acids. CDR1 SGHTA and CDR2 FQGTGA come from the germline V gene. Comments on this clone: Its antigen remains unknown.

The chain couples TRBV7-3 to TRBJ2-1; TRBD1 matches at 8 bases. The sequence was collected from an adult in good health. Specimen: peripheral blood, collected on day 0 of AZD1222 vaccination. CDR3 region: CASSLPDRGNEQFF. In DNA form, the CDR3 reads TGTGCCAGCAGCTTACCTGACAGGGGCAATGAGCAGTTCTTC.